The source of this T cell receptor beta chain is a study of blood T cell repertoires in COVID-19. Study-wide context: Spain, Italy and the United States supplied samples that represented acute and convalescent COVID-19.

Under the authors' procedure: Quantification of nucleated cells was approximated via reference gene primer amplification. The data were produced by immunoSEQ multiplex PCR, yet TCRdb's version contains in-frame clones alone and is incomplete. Clone size and V and J calls were adopted from that table, with D and trimming inferred from the DNA. The top ten clones hold 2.5% to 3.5% of a sample with 190,000 or so clones, about 77% of them seen once. There are a few counts of this clone. The CDR3 runs 11 residues. Per the germline V gene, CDR1 is DFQATT and CDR2 is SNEGSKA (reference sequence). Trimming removed 3 bases from V and 4 bases from J, with 7 bases in between.

The sequenced sample was peripheral blood. The V and J genes are TRBV20-1 and TRBJ2-7; D not certain. This sequence originates from a woman older than 75 with active or convalescent COVID-19. The CDR3 DNA reads as TGCAGTGCTAGTTTCGGGTACGAGCAGTACTTC. It codes for CSASFGYEQYF.